The entry below describes one T cell receptor (beta chain). The antigen is unknown. These data originate in a study of T cells after yellow fever vaccination. Notes on the study in general: The secondary response was weaker but peaked faster, day 5 versus 15. CD4 and CD8 compartments shared a small share of clonotypes, likely from convergent recombination.

The CDR3 is made up of 16 amino acids. The germline V and J ends were trimmed by 2 bases and 0 bases, with 8 bases remaining between them. Germline CDR1 and CDR2: MNHEY and SVGAGI. In making TCR cDNA, 5'RACE template switching added a universal primer site and UMIs to it. MiXCR was run by TCRdb on the 5' RACE reads, yielding one entry per CDR3 protein. This sample has approximately 610,000 distinct CDR3 sequences, with roughly a sixth found just once. This clonotype was obtained from a man between 18 and 35 years old who received the YFV17D yellow fever vaccine. V is TRBV6-5 and J is TRBJ1-6; D unresolved. The starting material was PBMCs, obtained 5 days after the first yellow fever vaccination. CDR3 nucleotide sequence: TGTGCCAGCAGTTACGACCCGAGCTCCTATAATTCACCCCTCCACTTT. Translated, it gives CASSYDPSSYNSPLHF.